These 26 T cell receptor beta chains came from one sample sequenced in a study of blood T cell repertoires in COVID-19. The assay was immunoSEQ multiplex PCR, and TCRdb's table has in-frame clones only and misses some. The sample includes about 130,000 clones, 88% seen only once; the top ten take 10%. The material sequenced was peripheral blood. The receptors come from a man in his forties or fifties with acute or convalescent COVID-19.

This clone was counted a single time. The chain combines TRBV13 with TRBJ1-2; D gene unclear. This CDR3 is built from 15 residues. Germline loops: CDR1 PRHDT, CDR2 FYEKMQ (reference sequence). V was clipped by 5 bases and J by 4 bases, with 17 bases between them. The CDR3 DNA is TGTGCCAGCAGCCCGTACTCGCAGCGCCGCTATGGCTACACCTTC. As protein: CASSPYSQRRYGYTF.

The chain links TRBV28 to TRBJ2-1, with D possibly being TRBD1 (5 bases). The CDR3 totals 15 residues. V dropped 7 bases and J dropped 4 bases, with 17 bases sitting between them. Germline loops: CDR1 MDHEN, CDR2 SYDVKM. CDR3 region: CASTGGALRYNEQFF. In DNA, the CDR3 is TGTGCCAGCACCGGTGGGGCCCTTCGGTACAATGAGCAGTTCTTC.

This clone appeared a few times. V is TRBV18 and J is TRBJ1-3, with 7 bases identical to TRBD1. Looked up from germline, CDR1 is KGHSH and CDR2 is LQKENI. CDR3 length: 15 residues. V was pared by 2 bases and J by 5 bases, with 6 bases of the junction left unmatched. Here the CDR3 reads CASSPVGQWRNTIYF. The CDR3 region has the DNA TGTGCCAGCTCACCAGTGGGACAGTGGAGAAACACCATATATTTT.

Notes on this clone: Distinct nucleotide sequences in the sample also encode this CDR3. The chain joins TRBV9 to TRBJ1-3, with no clear D. V was shortened by 2 bases and J by 0 bases, with 3 bases between the two germline ends. CDR3 length: 13 residues. Germline assignment: CDR1 SGDLS and CDR2 YYNGEE. In DNA form, the CDR3 reads TGTGCCAGCAGCGTTATCTCTGGAAACACCATATATTTT. Encoded protein: CASSVISGNTIYF.

In this sample, this clone turned up a few times. Here the CDR3 reads CASRTGPLPEAFF. As DNA, the CDR3 is TGTGCCAGCAGGACAGGGCCTTTGCCTGAAGCTTTCTTT. V gene TRBV6-5 combines with J gene TRBJ1-1, with 7 positions matching TRBD1. The germline CDR1 and CDR2 sequences are MNHEY and SVGAGI. V lost 6 bases, J lost 6 bases, and 7 bases stayed unmatched. The CDR3 sequence is 13 residues long.

This chain links TRBV5-1 with TRBJ2-3; D might be TRBD2 (6 bases). Germline CDR1 SGHRS, CDR2 YFSETQ. The CDR3 contains 15 residues. The V end lost 0 bases, the J end lost 1 base, and 9 bases lay between the germline ends. CDR3 residues: CASSLGPGGTDTQYF. The CDR3 region has the DNA TGCGCCAGCAGCTTGGGGCCGGGGGGCACAGATACGCAGTATTTT. Variable domain in full (rest from reference TRBV5-1 and TRBJ2-3): KAGVTQTPRYLIKTRGQQVTLSCSPISGHRSVSWYQQTPGQGLQFLFEYFSETQRNKGNFPGRFSGRQFSNSRSEMNVSTLELGDSALYLCASSLGPGGTDTQYFGPGTRLTVL.

The chain carries TRBV7-3 and TRBJ1-1; 8 bases match TRBD1. The CDR3 sequence is 16 residues long. Trimming removed 0 bases from V and 4 bases from J; junction bases left unmatched: 7. Germline V CDR1 and CDR2: SGHTA, FQGTGA. The CDR3, as DNA: TGTGCCAGCAGCTTAACTATCAGGGGGCCGCGCACTGAAGCTTTCTTT. This translates into CASSLTIRGPRTEAFF.

This clone was seen only once. The chain uses TRBV6-2 or TRBV6-3 and TRBJ1-1; D not resolved. CDR3 length: 13 amino acids. Germline CDR1 reads MNHEY; CDR2 reads SVGEGT. V was clipped by 6 bases and J by 2 bases, with 10 bases between them. This chain's CDR3 is CASSPNYNTEAFF. The CDR3 DNA reads TGTGCCAGCAGCCCCAACTATAACACTGAAGCTTTCTTT.

The chain couples TRBV7-2 to TRBJ2-5; the D gene is possibly TRBD1 (6 bases). Between the trimmed V and J ends, which lost 0 bases and 2 bases, there was a span of 13 bases. Germline V gives CDR1 SGHTA, CDR2 FQGNSA. This CDR3 has 16 amino acids. DNA of the CDR3: TGTGCCAGCAGCTTAGCGTTGAGTAGGGGGCAAGAGACCCAGTACTTC. This gives the protein CASSLALSRGQETQYF.

The rearrangement links TRBV5-1 to TRBJ2-3; 10 nucleotides agree with TRBD2. After removal of 0 bases from V and 4 bases from J, the junction contained 8 bases not matched to a gene. This CDR3 is 17 amino acids long. Germline V CDR1 and CDR2: SGHRS, YFSETQ. The CDR3 bases are TGCGCCAGCAGCTTGGACCCGGCTAGCGGGAGCGCAGATACGCAGTATTTT. It yields the protein CASSLDPASGSADTQYF.

This sequence joins TRBV5-5 and TRBJ1-1; TRBD1 matches at 7 bases. Per the germline V gene, CDR1 is SGHKS and CDR2 is YYEKEE (reference sequence). This CDR3 has 13 residues. The trim removed 7 bases at V and 3 bases at J, leaving 6 bases unmatched. CDR3 bases: TGTGCCAGCCTCTCCACAGGGGACACTGAAGCTTTCTTT. Its translation: CASLSTGDTEAFF.

The chain links TRBV7-2 to TRBJ1-2, with D hard to call. Trimming left V 5 bases short and J 8 bases short, with 18 bases between. Germline V lookup: CDR1 SGHTA, CDR2 FQGNSA. The CDR3 contains 14 residues. The CDR3 DNA reads TGTGCCAGCAGCCCCCGGGGTAGGAGAGACGGCTACACCTTC. Protein: CASSPRGRRDGYTF.

In nucleotides, the CDR3 is TGTGCCAGCAGGCACAGGGGTTCGGGGTACACTGAAGCTTTCTTT. Residues: CASRHRGSGYTEAFF. V usage is TRBV6-5 and J usage is TRBJ1-1, with TRBD1 matching 7 bases. V gave up 6 bases and J gave up 3 bases; unmatched junction bases: 10. Germline lookup yields CDR1 MNHEY and CDR2 SVGAGI. This CDR3 is 15 amino acids long.

The chain combines TRBV7-2 with TRBJ2-3; the D gene is possibly TRBD2 (5 bases). The length of the CDR3 is 15 residues. Germline V gene data show CDR1 as SGHTA and CDR2 as FQGNSA. With 8 bases removed from V and 3 bases from J, the gap between germline ends came to 18 bases. CDR3 in amino acids: CASSYRTSGTDTQYF. The CDR3 nucleotides are TGTGCCAGCTCTTATCGGACCAGCGGTACAGATACGCAGTATTTT.

The chain combines TRBV5-1 with TRBJ1-3; a weak D match, TRBD1 (6 bases). Germline CDR1 reads SGHRS; CDR2 reads YFSETQ. The CDR3 loop spans 14 amino acids. V lost 2 bases, J lost 5 bases, and 11 bases lay in between. The CDR3 DNA reads as TGCGCCAGCAGCTTTTCAGGGGAAAGAAACACCATATATTTT. Protein: CASSFSGERNTIYF.

The chain employs TRBV18 and TRBJ1-5, with TRBD1 identical over 8 bases. V shed 3 bases and J 7 bases; nucleotides not matched to a gene: 5. The length of the CDR3 is 14 residues. Germline loops: CDR1 KGHSH, CDR2 LQKENI. The CDR3 reads CASSPATGEQPQHF. CDR3 sequence (DNA): TGTGCCAGCTCACCCGCGACAGGGGAGCAGCCCCAGCATTTT.

The CDR3 sequence: CATSRSLGGTEAFF. CDR3 DNA: TGTGCCACCAGCCGAAGCTTGGGGGGGACTGAAGCTTTCTTT. The chain recombines TRBV15 with TRBJ1-1; tentative D call: TRBD1 (5 bases). With 5 bases removed from V and 5 bases from J, the gap between germline ends came to 15 bases. Per the germline V gene, CDR1 is LNHNV and CDR2 is YYDKDF (reference sequence). CDR3 length equals 14 residues.

The chain links TRBV3-1 (or the pseudogene TRBV3-2) to TRBJ1-2; TRBD1 is a possible D gene (6 bases). The V and J ends lost 3 bases and 6 bases respectively, with 14 bases between them. The CDR3 extends over 14 amino acids. The germline CDR1 and CDR2 sequences are LGHDT and YNNKEL (reference sequence). The CDR3 here is CASSHLQGLDGYTF. The CDR3 coding sequence is TGTGCCAGCAGCCATCTACAGGGTTTGGATGGCTACACCTTC.

The rearrangement links TRBV5-1 to TRBJ1-3; D might be TRBD1 (5 bases). V lost 5 bases to trimming and J lost 0 bases, with 21 bases between them. The CDR3 runs to 18 residues. From germline, CDR1 is SGHRS and CDR2 YFSETQ. CDR3 residues: CASSWGGKGTASGNTIYF. The CDR3 nucleotides are TGCGCCAGCAGTTGGGGGGGAAAGGGAACAGCCTCTGGAAACACCATATATTTT. Full variable domain (rest looked up from reference TRBV5-1 and TRBJ1-3): KAGVTQTPRYLIKTRGQQVTLSCSPISGHRSVSWYQQTPGQGLQFLFEYFSETQRNKGNFPGRFSGRQFSNSRSEMNVSTLELGDSALYLCASSWGGKGTASGNTIYFGEGSWLTVV.

The chain combines TRBV30 with TRBJ2-7; TRBD1 might be the D (6 bases). CDR1 and CDR2 (germline): GTSNPN, SVGIG (reference sequence). With 3 bases removed from V and 4 bases from J, the gap between germline ends came to 13 bases. This CDR3 has 13 amino acids. CDR3 DNA: TGTGCCTGGAGCCGTCAGGGGTTGTACGAGCAGTACTTC. Encoded protein: CAWSRQGLYEQYF.

This clone was seen a single time. The chain employs TRBV9 and TRBJ2-1; D perhaps matches TRBD1 (5 bases). The V and J ends lost 2 bases and 7 bases respectively, with 7 bases between them. This CDR3 comprises 12 residues. Germline V gives CDR1 SGDLS, CDR2 YYNGEE. CDR3 loop: CASSVDRNEQFF. The CDR3 nucleotides read TGTGCCAGCAGCGTTGACAGAAATGAGCAGTTCTTC. The full variable domain, in which reference TRBV9 and TRBJ2-1 provide the parts outside the CDR3, is DSGVTQTPKHLITATGQRVTLRCSPRSGDLSVYWYQQSLDQGLQFLIQYYNGEERAKGNILERFSAQQFPDLHSELNLSSLELGDSALYFCASSVDRNEQFFGPGTRLTVL.

The V and J genes are TRBV6-5 and TRBJ2-7; TRBD2 might be the D (5 bases). The CDR3 loop spans 14 amino acids. V was clipped by 4 bases and J by 0 bases, with 10 bases between them. The germline gives CDR1 MNHEY, CDR2 SVGAGI. The CDR3, as DNA: TGTGCCAGCAGTTGGACTTTGTCCTCCTACGAGCAGTACTTC. Translating it yields CASSWTLSSYEQYF.

The V call is TRBV24-1, the J call TRBJ1-6; TRBD1 matches at 7 bases. CDR1 is KGHDR, CDR2 SFDVKD, per germline. V was clipped by 2 bases and J by 9 bases; unmatched bases: 12. This CDR3 contains 17 residues. CDR3 residues: CATSDCLGTDCFSPLHF. The CDR3 nucleotides are TGTGCCACCAGTGATTGCCTGGGGACAGACTGCTTTTCACCCCTCCACTTT.

The V gene is TRBV7-2, the J gene TRBJ1-6; the D is unclear. The germline V and J ends were trimmed by 2 bases and 10 bases, with 21 bases remaining between them. CDR1 is SGHTA, CDR2 FQGNSA, per germline. The CDR3 length is 17 residues. The CDR3 sequence is CASSLRPTLGRRSPLHF. CDR3 bases: TGTGCCAGCAGCTTACGCCCTACACTTGGGCGGAGGTCACCCCTCCACTTT.

The chain couples TRBV28 to TRBJ1-1; D uncertain. This CDR3 spans 15 amino acids. Trimming took off 3 bases at V and 4 bases at J, with 15 bases between the two ends. Germline values: CDR1 MDHEN, CDR2 SYDVKM. CDR3 in DNA: TGTGCCAGCAGTTTTGTTCCCGGGGTGGGCACTGAAGCTTTCTTT. This encodes CASSFVPGVGTEAFF.

The chain links TRBV5-1 to TRBJ1-2, with 9 bases identical to TRBD1. After removal of 4 bases from V and 5 bases from J, the junction contained 3 bases not matched to a gene. This CDR3 has 13 residues. From germline, CDR1 is SGHRS and CDR2 YFSETQ. CDR3 bases: TGCGCCAGCAGCCCGGACAGGGGATATGGCTACACCTTC. Translation: CASSPDRGYGYTF. Combining the CDR3 with reference TRBV5-1 and TRBJ1-2 gives the whole variable domain KAGVTQTPRYLIKTRGQQVTLSCSPISGHRSVSWYQQTPGQGLQFLFEYFSETQRNKGNFPGRFSGRQFSNSRSEMNVSTLELGDSALYLCASSPDRGYGYTFGSGTRLTVV.